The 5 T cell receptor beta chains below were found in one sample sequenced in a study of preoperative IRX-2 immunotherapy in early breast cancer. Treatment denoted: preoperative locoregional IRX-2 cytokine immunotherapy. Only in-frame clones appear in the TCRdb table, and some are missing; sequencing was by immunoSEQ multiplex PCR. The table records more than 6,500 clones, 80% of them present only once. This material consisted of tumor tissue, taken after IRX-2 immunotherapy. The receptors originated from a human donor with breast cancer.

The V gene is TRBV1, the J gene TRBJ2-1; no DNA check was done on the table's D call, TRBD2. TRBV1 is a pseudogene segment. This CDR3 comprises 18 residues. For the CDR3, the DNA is TGCGCCAGCAGCCAAGATATCGGTGCCCTAAGCTCCTACAATGAGCAGTTCTTC. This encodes CASSQDIGALSSYNEQFF.

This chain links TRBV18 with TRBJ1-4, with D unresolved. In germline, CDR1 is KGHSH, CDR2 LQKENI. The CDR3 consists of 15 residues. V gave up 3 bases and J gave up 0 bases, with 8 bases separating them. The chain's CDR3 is CASSPELSTNEKLFF. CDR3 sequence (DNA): TGTGCCAGCTCACCTGAACTCTCAACTAATGAAAAACTGTTTTTT.

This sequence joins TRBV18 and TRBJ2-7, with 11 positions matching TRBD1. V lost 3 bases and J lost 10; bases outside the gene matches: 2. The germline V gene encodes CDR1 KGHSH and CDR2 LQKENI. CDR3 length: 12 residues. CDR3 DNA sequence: TGTGCCAGCTCACCGGGACAGGGGGTCCAGTACTTC. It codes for CASSPGQGVQYF.

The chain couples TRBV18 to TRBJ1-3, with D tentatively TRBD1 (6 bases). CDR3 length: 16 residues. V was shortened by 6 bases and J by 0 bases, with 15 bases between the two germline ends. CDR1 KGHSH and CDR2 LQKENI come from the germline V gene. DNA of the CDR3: TGTGCCAGCTCTACCCAGGGGCAGCACTCTGGAAACACCATATATTTT. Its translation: CASSTQGQHSGNTIYF. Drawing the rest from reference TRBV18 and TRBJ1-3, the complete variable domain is NAGVMQNPRHLVRRRGQEARLRCSPMKGHSHVYWYRQLPEEGLKFMVYLQKENIIDESGMPKERFSAEFPKEGPSILRIQQVVRGDSAAYFCASSTQGQHSGNTIYFGEGSWLTVV.

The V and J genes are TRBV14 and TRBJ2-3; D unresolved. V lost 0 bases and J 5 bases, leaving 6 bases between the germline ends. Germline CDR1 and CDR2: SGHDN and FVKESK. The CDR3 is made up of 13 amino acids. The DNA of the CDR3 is TGTGCCAGCAGCCAAGATTTGCAAGATACGCAGTATTTT. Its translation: CASSQDLQDTQYF.